What follows is one TCR beta chain and its context. Its target is not known. These data are taken from a study of beta chain features in type 1 diabetes. Study-wide points: A pattern of fewer insertions and more deletions at VDJ junctions was seen in type 1 diabetes patients.

Sequencing targeted expressed TCRB transcripts, as all isolated RNA had been reverse transcribed. It was found that naive, central memory and regulatory T cell samples averaged about 4 million reads. Generated by immunoSEQ multiplex PCR, the TCRdb table keeps only in-frame clones and is missing some. The sample lists under 350,000 clones; 7% to 9% were seen once. V gave up 4 bases and J gave up 4 bases; unmatched junction bases: 7. The germline CDR1 and CDR2 sequences are KGHSH and LQKENI. The CDR3 sequence is 15 residues long. The sample was central memory CD4+ T cells from blood. V usage is TRBV18 and J usage is TRBJ2-1, with 7 bases identical to TRBD1. The sequence came from a woman aged 18-30 years in good health. CDR3 amino acids: CASSQQTGRYNEQFF. As DNA, the CDR3 is TGTGCCAGCTCACAACAGACAGGGAGATACAATGAGCAGTTCTTC.